This record looks at one TCR beta chain sequence and its context. Its antigen is still unknown. This specimen belongs to a study of lymphopenia after photon versus proton radiotherapy. Study results and limitations: Larger post-nadir TCR diversity loss correlated inversely with survival in deceased patients. Relative stability marked proton patients; photon patients lost diversity and naive cells. Survival link was tested only in deceased patients; proton benefit remains a possibility. Oligoclonal CD8+ Temra expansion after nadir drove photon patients' diversity drop.

The CDR3 contains 15 residues. Trimming at V came to 6 bases and at J to 3 bases, leaving 4 bases not matched to a gene. Germline V gives CDR1 SGHVS, CDR2 FQNEAQ. The repertoire was sequenced with immunoSEQ multiplex PCR; TCRdb's copy has only in-frame clones and lacks some. The sample yields roughly 14,000 clones, approximately 80% seen once. Sequencing was performed on peripheral blood, taken from a patient treated with photon-based radiotherapy. This sequence joins TRBV7-8 and TRBJ2-1, with 11 bases matching TRBD2. The receptor was isolated from a man aged 45 to 65 with gastric cancer. The CDR3 DNA sequence: TGTGCCAGCAGGACTCTAGCGGGGGGCTACAATGAGCAGTTCTTC. Amino acids: CASRTLAGGYNEQFF.